This is a list of T cell receptor beta chains from one sample in a study of cytomegalovirus exposure and HLA in healthy donors. The repertoire was sequenced with immunoSEQ multiplex PCR; TCRdb's copy has only in-frame clones and lacks some. The data show hundreds of thousands of clones, roughly 84% seen once. The sample consisted of PBMCs. The receptor source for this set is a woman aged 18-30 years in good health and CMV-seropositive. CDR3s include the opening cysteine and the closing phenylalanine or tryptophan. Fields, in order: V gene, J gene, D gene, clone size, CDR3 protein, CDR3 DNA. A D gene is named only where the DNA matches it firmly. Clone size, where shown, is once, few, many, or a class for clones that have expanded.

TRBV9	TRBJ1-2	-	-	CASSVDGGINYGYTF	TGTGCCAGCAGCGTAGATGGCGGAATTAACTATGGCTACACCTTC
TRBV28	TRBJ2-7	TRBD2	few	CASSGLAGVGRDEQYF	TGTGCCAGCAGCGGACTAGCGGGAGTGGGGAGGGACGAGCAGTACTTC
TRBV12-5	TRBJ1-1	-	-	CASGWVLGQILEAFF	TGTGCTAGTGGTTGGGTACTAGGACAGATACTTGAAGCTTTCTTT
TRBV27	TRBJ2-7	TRBD1	-	CASSPGTGYEQYF	TGTGCCAGCAGTCCCGGGACAGGCTACGAGCAGTACTTC
TRBV25-1	TRBJ1-2	TRBD1	once	CASSLQTGLYGYTF	TGTGCCAGCAGTTTACAGACAGGGCTCTATGGCTACACCTTC
TRBV4-1	TRBJ2-3	-	-	CASSQDRSGVLSTDTQYF	TGCGCCAGCAGCCAAGATCGGTCCGGAGTCCTTAGCACAGATACGCAGTATTTT
TRBV6-6	TRBJ1-5	TRBD1	-	CASKQGQGRDQPQHF	TGTGCCAGCAAGCAGGGACAGGGTAGGGATCAGCCCCAGCATTTT
TRBV7-9	TRBJ2-3	TRBD1	-	CASSLGWTGIDTDTQYF	TGTGCCAGCAGCTTAGGGTGGACAGGGATAGACACAGATACGCAGTATTTT
TRBV28	TRBJ1-4	-	-	CASSLGDRTFNEKLFF	TGTGCCAGCAGTCTAGGAGACAGGACCTTTAATGAAAAACTGTTTTTT
TRBV7-9	TRBJ2-1	TRBD2	once	CASSSTSGTLTSYNEQFF	TGTGCCAGCAGCTCGACTAGCGGGACCCTCACTTCCTACAATGAGCAGTTCTTC
TRBV2	TRBJ2-7	-	few	CASSDPYYEQYF	TGTGCCAGCAGTGACCCCTATTACGAGCAGTACTTC
TRBV6-1	TRBJ2-7	-	once	CASSRLRVYEQYF	TGTGCCAGCAGCCGGCTCAGGGTCTACGAGCAGTACTTC
TRBV7-7	TRBJ2-5	TRBD2	-	CASSSWTSETPGTQYF	TGTGCCAGCAGCTCCTGGACTAGCGAGACCCCAGGGACCCAGTACTTC
TRBV27	TRBJ2-3	TRBD1	-	CASSLNRDRGITDTQYF	TGTGCCAGCAGTTTAAACCGGGACAGGGGCATTACAGATACGCAGTATTTT
TRBV11-1	TRBJ1-2	TRBD1	-	CASSPGTGGYNYGYTF	TGTGCCAGCAGCCCTGGGACAGGGGGCTATAACTATGGCTACACCTTC
TRBV27	TRBJ2-7	TRBD2	-	CASRTSGKNYEQYF	TGTGCCAGTCGGACTAGCGGGAAAAACTACGAGCAGTACTTC
TRBV11-2	TRBJ1-5	-	once	CASSLREPQHF	TGTGCCAGCAGCTTGAGGGAGCCCCAGCATTTT
TRBV5-1	TRBJ2-7	TRBD2	-	CASSKSPGLGSYEQYF	TGCGCCAGCAGCAAATCCCCGGGACTAGGCTCCTACGAGCAGTACTTC
TRBV2	TRBJ2-5	-	-	CASSEGFGTQETQYF	TGTGCCAGCAGTGAAGGATTCGGGACTCAAGAGACCCAGTACTTC
TRBV5-1	TRBJ2-7	-	-	CASKIAPQTYEQYF	TGCGCCAGCAAAATAGCCCCTCAAACCTACGAGCAGTACTTC
TRBV4-1	TRBJ2-7	TRBD1	-	CASSPWSGGFYEQYF	TGCGCCAGCAGCCCCTGGTCAGGGGGCTTCTACGAGCAGTACTTC
TRBV7-9	TRBJ2-1	TRBD2	-	CASPSGLAGDEQFF	TGTGCCAGCCCATCGGGGCTAGCGGGGGATGAGCAGTTCTTC
TRBV5-1	TRBJ2-3	TRBD2	-	CASSLAGRVIKDTQYF	TGCGCCAGCAGCTTGGCAGGGAGGGTTATCAAAGATACGCAGTATTTT
TRBV5-4	TRBJ2-7	TRBD1	-	CASSFPGQGSDEQYF	TGTGCCAGCAGCTTTCCGGGACAGGGGAGCGACGAGCAGTACTTC
TRBV28	TRBJ1-5	TRBD1	-	CASSPRGTGGNQPQHF	TGTGCCAGCAGTCCGAGGGGGACAGGGGGCAATCAGCCCCAGCATTTT
TRBV7-2	TRBJ1-1	-	-	CASSLWGDTEAFF	TGTGCCAGCAGCTTATGGGGGGACACTGAAGCTTTCTTT
TRBV6-5	TRBJ2-5	TRBD1	-	CASRFTGEGGETQYF	TGTGCCAGCAGGTTTACAGGGGAAGGAGGAGAGACCCAGTACTTC
TRBV27	TRBJ2-2	TRBD2	once	CASSSLQEIAGHTGELFF	TGTGCCAGCAGTTCCCTCCAGGAAATAGCGGGACACACCGGGGAGCTGTTTTTT
TRBV29-1	TRBJ2-3	TRBD1	-	CSVGAGTGVSTDTQYF	TGCAGCGTTGGCGCCGGGACAGGGGTTTCCACAGATACGCAGTATTTT
TRBV6-1	TRBJ2-1	-	-	CASSANGGNPYNEQFF	TGTGCCAGCAGTGCAAACGGCGGGAACCCTTACAATGAGCAGTTCTTC
TRBV28	TRBJ2-7	TRBD1	few	CASSRGPYEQYF	TGTGCCAGCAGTAGGGGGCCCTACGAGCAGTACTTC
TRBV2	TRBJ1-1	TRBD1	once	CASRPDRVDTEAFF	TGTGCCAGCAGACCCGACAGGGTTGACACTGAAGCTTTCTTT
TRBV5-1	TRBJ2-1	-	-	CASSLDFRDEQFF	TGCGCCAGCAGCTTGGATTTTCGGGATGAGCAGTTCTTC
TRBV5-1	TRBJ2-5	TRBD2	-	CASSVDSGEQETQYF	TGCGCCAGCAGCGTGGATAGCGGGGAACAAGAGACCCAGTACTTC
TRBV5-1	TRBJ2-7	TRBD2	many	CASSHEVQAGAGYEQYF	TGCGCCAGCAGCCATGAGGTACAAGCGGGAGCGGGGTACGAGCAGTACTTC
TRBV9	TRBJ2-2	-	few	CASSTHPGGAPGDTGELFF	TGTGCCAGCAGCACACATCCAGGTGGGGCGCCGGGAGACACCGGGGAGCTGTTTTTT
TRBV15	TRBJ2-3	TRBD1	-	CATSRVGTGRDTQYF	TGTGCCACCAGCAGAGTAGGGACAGGACGCGATACGCAGTATTTT
TRBV29-1	TRBJ2-7	TRBD1	once	CSVERGQGDYEQYF	TGCAGCGTTGAACGGGGACAGGGGGACTACGAGCAGTACTTC
TRBV7-9	TRBJ2-1	TRBD2	once	CASSLGRLADGLEQFF	TGTGCCAGCAGCTTAGGCCGGCTAGCGGATGGACTTGAGCAGTTCTTC
TRBV18	TRBJ2-1	-	-	CASSPPWGGSSYNEQFF	TGTGCCAGCTCACCACCGTGGGGGGGCAGCTCCTACAATGAGCAGTTCTTC
TRBV13	TRBJ2-7	TRBD2	few	CASSLGGLAPYEQYF	TGTGCCAGCAGCCTAGGGGGACTAGCGCCCTACGAGCAGTACTTC
TRBV19	TRBJ2-7	-	-	CASSRSLFGTYEQYF	TGTGCCAGTAGTAGATCGCTCTTTGGCACCTACGAGCAGTACTTC